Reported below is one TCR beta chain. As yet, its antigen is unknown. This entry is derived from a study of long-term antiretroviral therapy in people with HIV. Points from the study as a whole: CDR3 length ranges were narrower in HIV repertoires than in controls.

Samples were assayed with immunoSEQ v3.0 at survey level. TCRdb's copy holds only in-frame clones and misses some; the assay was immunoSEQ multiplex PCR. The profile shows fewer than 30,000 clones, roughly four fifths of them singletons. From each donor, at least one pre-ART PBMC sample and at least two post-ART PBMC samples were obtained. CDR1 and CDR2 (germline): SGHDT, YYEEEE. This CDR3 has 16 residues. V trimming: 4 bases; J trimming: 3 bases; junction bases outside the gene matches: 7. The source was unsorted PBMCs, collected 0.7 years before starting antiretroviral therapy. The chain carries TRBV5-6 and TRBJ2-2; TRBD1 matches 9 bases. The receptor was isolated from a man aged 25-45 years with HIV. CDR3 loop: CASSPWGTGHTGELFF. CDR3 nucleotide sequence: TGTGCCAGCAGCCCCTGGGGGACAGGGCACACCGGGGAGCTGTTTTTT.